Listed below are T cell receptor beta chains from one sample, sequenced in a study of cytomegalovirus exposure and HLA in healthy donors. The method was immunoSEQ multiplex PCR; TCRdb's version includes in-frame clones alone and lacks a portion of them. Of roughly 100,000 clones listed, approximately 70% were seen once; the top ten hold around 3.5%. Material for sequencing was PBMCs. The receptors here all came from a man aged 25 to 45 in good health and CMV-seronegative. Both conserved end residues are part of each CDR3. D genes are given only for firm matches. Part of the rows lack a size; the others show once, few, many or a class for expanded clones.

TRBD2	TRBV7-2	.	TRBJ2-3	TGTGCCAGCAGCTTAGCGGCGGGAGAGGGTACGCAGTATTTT	CASSLAAGEGTQYF
TRBD1	TRBV5-1	.	TRBJ2-1	TGCGCCAGCAGCCCTGGACAGGGTGGCGATGAGCAGTTCTTC	CASSPGQGGDEQFF
.	TRBV11-2	few	TRBJ1-3	TGTGCCAGCAGCATAAACTCTGGAAACACCATATATTTT	CASSINSGNTIYF
.	TRBV19	.	TRBJ1-5	TGTGTCAGTAGTATAGAAAATCGGCAGGGAAGCAATCAGCCCCAGCATTTT	CVSSIENRQGSNQPQHF
TRBD1	TRBV5-6	.	TRBJ1-1	TGTGCCAGCAGCTTGGATCTCAGGGGGCGAATTGTGAACACTGAAGCTTTCTTT	CASSLDLRGRIVNTEAFF
TRBD2	TRBV7-2	.	TRBJ2-3	TGTGCCAGCAGCTTAGCGGGACTAGCGCCAGATACGCAGTATTTT	CASSLAGLAPDTQYF
.	TRBV28	.	TRBJ1-3	TGTGCCAGCAGTTTCGTGAGCTCTGGAAACACCATATATTTT	CASSFVSSGNTIYF
TRBD1	TRBV9	.	TRBJ1-5	TGTGCCAGCAGCCAGACAGGGGGCGAGGGTCAGCCCCAGCATTTT	CASSQTGGEGQPQHF
.	TRBV7-3	.	TRBJ2-5	TGTGCCAGCAACAAATCTACAGGGGCGGGGGAGACCCAGTACTTC	CASNKSTGAGETQYF
.	TRBV11-3	.	TRBJ2-7	TGTGCCAGCAGCTTATCCGGGTACGAGCAGTACTTC	CASSLSGYEQYF
.	TRBV28	.	TRBJ2-5	TGTGCCAGCAGTTCGGGCACGGGGGTTGGGGCCCAGTACTTC	CASSSGTGVGAQYF
.	TRBV19	.	TRBJ1-2	TGTGCCAGTAGTACCATCGGACAGATTAATAACTATGGCTACACCTTC	CASSTIGQINNYGYTF
TRBD2	TRBV4-3	few	TRBJ2-1	TGCGCCAGCAGCCAGGGACTAGCGGGAGGGCCGGGATACAATGAGCAGTTCTTC	CASSQGLAGGPGYNEQFF
.	TRBV2	.	TRBJ2-5	TGTGCCAGCAGTGGACTCACTAGCAGCCAAGAGACCCAGTACTTC	CASSGLTSSQETQYF
TRBD1	TRBV11-3	few	TRBJ2-2	TGTGCCAGCAGCCGCCGGGCAGGGGGCGCGGTCACCGGGGAGCTGTTTTTT	CASSRRAGGAVTGELFF
TRBD1	TRBV15	.	TRBJ2-1	TGTGCCACCAGCAGGGGGACAGGGGACTACAATGAGCAGTTCTTC	CATSRGTGDYNEQFF
.	TRBV6-5	few	TRBJ2-4	TGTGCCAGCAGTGTAGATGGACAAAACAGTCAGTACTTC	CASSVDGQNSQYF
TRBD1	TRBV27	.	TRBJ2-2	TGTGCCAGCAGTTTAAAGGGGGCGAGCACCGGGGAGCTGTTTTTT	CASSLKGASTGELFF
.	TRBV30	once	TRBJ2-1	TGTGCCTGCCCTTTGCGGGGATACTACAATGAGCAGTTCTTC	CACPLRGYYNEQFF
TRBD1	TRBV7-7	medium-sized	TRBJ2-7	TGTGCTAGCAGCTCTTCGGACAGGGGGTATGACGAGCAGTACTTC	CASSSSDRGYDEQYF
.	TRBV19	.	TRBJ1-1	TGTGCCAGTACCCCCATGTCAGTAAACACTGAAGCTTTCTTT	CASTPMSVNTEAFF
TRBD2	TRBV5-1	once	TRBJ2-4	TGCGCCAGCAGCTTGGTAGCGGGAGGGCCCATAGCCAAAAACATTCAGTACTTC	CASSLVAGGPIAKNIQYF
TRBD1	TRBV6-1	.	TRBJ1-1	TGTGCCAGCTTAAAGACAGGGGGCTCCACTGAAGCTTTCTTT	CASLKTGGSTEAFF
.	TRBV5-5	.	TRBJ2-3	TGTGCCAGCAGCTCGTTTGCGGATACGCAGTATTTT	CASSSFADTQYF
TRBD2	TRBV4-2	.	TRBJ2-1	TGTGCCAGCAGCCAAGATGGGGGACTAAACAATGAGCAGTTCTTC	CASSQDGGLNNEQFF
TRBD1	TRBV5-1	.	TRBJ1-2	TGCGCCAGCAGCTTGGTGGACAGGGATGGCTACACCTTC	CASSLVDRDGYTF
.	TRBV9	.	TRBJ1-3	TGTGCCAGCAGCGTAGAGCGCTCTGGAAACACCATATATTTT	CASSVERSGNTIYF
TRBD2	TRBV9	.	TRBJ2-3	TGTGCCAGCAGCCTTGCGGGAGACACAGATACGCAGTATTTT	CASSLAGDTDTQYF
.	TRBV6-6	.	TRBJ1-1	TGTGCCAGCAGAACTTCGGACACTGAAGCTTTCTTT	CASRTSDTEAFF
TRBD2	TRBV5-4	.	TRBJ2-7	TGTGCCAGCAGCTTGCGGAGACTAGCGGGAGGGCCATCCTACGAGCAGTACTTC	CASSLRRLAGGPSYEQYF
.	TRBV5-4	.	TRBJ2-7	TGTGCCAGCAGCCCCGCGACAGGCGAGCAGTACTTC	CASSPATGEQYF
TRBD1	TRBV14	.	TRBJ2-1	TGTGCCAGCAGCCCTCGCCTAGGGACAGGGGGTCATGAGCAGTTCTTC	CASSPRLGTGGHEQFF
.	TRBV11-3	.	TRBJ1-3	TGTGCCAGCAGCACTCATCTCGACAGGCCCGACTCTGGAAACACCATATATTTT	CASSTHLDRPDSGNTIYF
.	TRBV7-2	.	TRBJ2-5	TGTGCCAGTTCGACATCTCAAGAGACCCAGTACTTC	CASSTSQETQYF
TRBD1	TRBV4-2	.	TRBJ2-7	TGTGCCAGCAGCCAAGATACAGGGGGTTGGGAGCAGTACTTC	CASSQDTGGWEQYF
.	TRBV28	.	TRBJ2-7	TGTGCCAGCAGGACCCAGGGGTTCGCCGAGCAGTACTTC	CASRTQGFAEQYF
.	TRBV19	.	TRBJ1-5	TGTGCCAGTAGCCGGGACACCGGGAGGAATCAGCCCCAGCATTTT	CASSRDTGRNQPQHF
TRBD2	TRBV30	.	TRBJ2-5	TGTGCCTGGAGTGTAGGGCTAGCGGGAGAGACCCAGTACTTC	CAWSVGLAGETQYF
.	TRBV19	.	TRBJ2-7	TGTGCCAGTAGTGCAGGGGACCTCTACGAGCAGTACTTC	CASSAGDLYEQYF
.	TRBV11-1	.	TRBJ2-7	TGTGCCAGCAGCTTAGCGTGGCACAGCTCCTACGAGCAGTACTTC	CASSLAWHSSYEQYF
.	TRBV6-1	.	TRBJ2-7	TGTGCCAGCAGTGGCGTGAGAGGGGGCGAGCAGTACTTC	CASSGVRGGEQYF
.	TRBV6-1	.	TRBJ2-3	TGTGCCAGCATGCCAACTAGCAGTCTGACAGATACGCAGTATTTT	CASMPTSSLTDTQYF
TRBD1	TRBV5-5	.	TRBJ1-2	TGTGCCAGCAGCGGATGGGACAGGGCCTATGGCTACACCTTC	CASSGWDRAYGYTF
.	TRBV7-9	.	TRBJ1-4	TGTGCCAGCAGCTTTGAAAGGACGGGGGTTAATGAAAAACTGTTTTTT	CASSFERTGVNEKLFF
.	TRBV7-3	.	TRBJ2-7	TGTGCCAGCAGCTTAAAGGCAGGGGATGAGCAGTACTTC	CASSLKAGDEQYF
TRBD1	TRBV28	.	TRBJ1-1	TGTGCCAGCACTACGACAGGGACGTACACTGAAGCTTTCTTT	CASTTTGTYTEAFF
TRBD2	TRBV13	.	TRBJ2-1	TGTGCCAGCAGCTTAGGAACGGGAGGGCAAAGCTCCTACAATGAGCAGTTCTTC	CASSLGTGGQSSYNEQFF
.	TRBV14	.	TRBJ2-3	TGTGCCAGCAGCCCTGGAGATCTTGGGACAGATACGCAGTATTTT	CASSPGDLGTDTQYF
.	TRBV19	once	TRBJ2-7	TGTGCCAGTTCGAAAGAGAGGAGGGCCGGCGAGCAGTACTTC	CASSKERRAGEQYF
.	TRBV7-7	.	TRBJ2-1	TGTGCTAGCAGCCCTAGGGGCCTAGCGAATGAGCAGTTCTTC	CASSPRGLANEQFF
.	TRBV6-1	.	TRBJ2-7	TGTGCCAGCAGTGTCCCCCGAGCAGGATACTTTTACGAGCAGTACTTC	CASSVPRAGYFYEQYF
TRBD1	TRBV29-1	.	TRBJ2-7	TGCAGCGTTCTAGACAGGGGGCCGGGAGAGCAGTACTTC	CSVLDRGPGEQYF
TRBD2	TRBV7-9	.	TRBJ2-1	TGTGCCAGCAGCCAAACTAGCGGGAGGGCCACCGAGCAGTTCTTC	CASSQTSGRATEQFF
TRBD1	TRBV19	.	TRBJ2-1	TGTGCCAGTACCGAAGTCGGGACAGGGAACAATGAGCAGTTCTTC	CASTEVGTGNNEQFF
TRBD1	TRBV29-1	.	TRBJ1-4	TGCAGCGTTGCCGGGACAGGGGCTTCGGAAAAACTGTTTTTT	CSVAGTGASEKLFF
TRBD1	TRBV30	few	TRBJ1-5	TGTGCCTGGAGTGGACAGGGATTTCCTCAGCCCCAGCATTTT	CAWSGQGFPQPQHF
.	TRBV14	.	TRBJ1-1	TGTGCCAGCAGCCAAGAAATCGGGACTGAAGCTTTCTTT	CASSQEIGTEAFF
.	TRBV30	.	TRBJ1-1	TGTGCCTGGAGCTACAGGGTGCGGGACACTGAAGCTTTCTTT	CAWSYRVRDTEAFF
.	TRBV6-1	once	TRBJ2-3	TGTGCCAGCAGTGAAATACTAGCTGCCGGCACAGATACGCAGTATTTT	CASSEILAAGTDTQYF